The clone carrying this TCR beta chain was counted a few times. The antigen remains unidentified. This specimen belongs to a study of beta chain features in type 1 diabetes. Study as a whole: No patient-donor differences in age, gender, total cells or subset yield. In all, roughly 98,000,000 sorted cells from all samples were analyzed. Study-wide points: Among patients with Type 1 diabetes, TCRB CDR3s were moderately but significantly shorter in every one of the four CD4+ subsets.

Germline CDR1 reads MGHRA; CDR2 reads YSYEKL. CDR3 size: 13 residues. Trimming took 0 bases from V and 10 from J, leaving 12 bases between them. The whole isolated RNA underwent reverse transcription, so sequencing captured expressed TCRB transcripts. Some clones are missing from TCRdb's copy, which holds only in-frame ones; the method was immunoSEQ multiplex PCR. The data contain fewer than 350,000 clones, over 12% of them singletons. Sequenced material: naive CD4+ T cells from blood. This receptor was identified in a man between 18 and 35 years old with type 1 diabetes. The V and J genes are TRBV4-1 and TRBJ1-2; D is undetermined. The CDR3 nucleotides read TGCGCCAGCAGCCAAGAAACACAGAGAACCTACACCTTC. Amino acid sequence: CASSQETQRTYTF.